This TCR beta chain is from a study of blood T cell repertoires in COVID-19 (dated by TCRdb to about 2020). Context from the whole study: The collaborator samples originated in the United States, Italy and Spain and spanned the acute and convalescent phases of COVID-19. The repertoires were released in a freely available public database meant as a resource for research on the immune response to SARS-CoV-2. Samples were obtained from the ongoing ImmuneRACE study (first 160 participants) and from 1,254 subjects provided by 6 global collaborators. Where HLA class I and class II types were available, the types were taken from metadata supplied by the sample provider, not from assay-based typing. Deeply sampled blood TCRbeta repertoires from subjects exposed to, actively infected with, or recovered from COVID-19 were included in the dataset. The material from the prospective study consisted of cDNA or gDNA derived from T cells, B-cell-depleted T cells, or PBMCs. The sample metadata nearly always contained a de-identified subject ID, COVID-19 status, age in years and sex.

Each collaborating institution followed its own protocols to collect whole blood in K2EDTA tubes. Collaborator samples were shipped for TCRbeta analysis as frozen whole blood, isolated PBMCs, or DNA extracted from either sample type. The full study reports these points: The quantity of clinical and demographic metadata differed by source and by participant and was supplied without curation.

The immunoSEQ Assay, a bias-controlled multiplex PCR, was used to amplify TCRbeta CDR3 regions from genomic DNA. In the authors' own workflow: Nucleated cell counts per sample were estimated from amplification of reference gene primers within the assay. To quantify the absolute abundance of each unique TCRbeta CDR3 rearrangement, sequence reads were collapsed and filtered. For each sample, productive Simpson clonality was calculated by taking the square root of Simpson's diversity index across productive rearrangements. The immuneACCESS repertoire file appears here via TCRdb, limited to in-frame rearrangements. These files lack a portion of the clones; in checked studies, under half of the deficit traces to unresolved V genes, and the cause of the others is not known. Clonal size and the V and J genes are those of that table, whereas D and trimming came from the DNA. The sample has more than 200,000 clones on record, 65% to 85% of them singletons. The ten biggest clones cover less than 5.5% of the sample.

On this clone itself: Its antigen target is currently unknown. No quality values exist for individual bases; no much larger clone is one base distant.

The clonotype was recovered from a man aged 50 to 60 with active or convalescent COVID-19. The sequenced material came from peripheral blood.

The nucleotides read TGTGCCAGCAACCATGGACAGGGGGGGACTGAAGCTTTCTTT. Its protein is CASNHGQGGTEAFF. This sequence uses TRBV6-5 and TRBJ1-1; TRBD1 matches 10 bases in the middle. From the cysteine up to the phenylalanine, the CDR3 has a length of 14 residues. Only the CDR3 DNA is retained, 42 bases long and in frame from the first base. V and J are trimmed by 7 bases and 5 bases, and the gene matches miss 7 bases of the junction. The germline V gene provides CDR1 MNHEY and CDR2 SVGAGI.